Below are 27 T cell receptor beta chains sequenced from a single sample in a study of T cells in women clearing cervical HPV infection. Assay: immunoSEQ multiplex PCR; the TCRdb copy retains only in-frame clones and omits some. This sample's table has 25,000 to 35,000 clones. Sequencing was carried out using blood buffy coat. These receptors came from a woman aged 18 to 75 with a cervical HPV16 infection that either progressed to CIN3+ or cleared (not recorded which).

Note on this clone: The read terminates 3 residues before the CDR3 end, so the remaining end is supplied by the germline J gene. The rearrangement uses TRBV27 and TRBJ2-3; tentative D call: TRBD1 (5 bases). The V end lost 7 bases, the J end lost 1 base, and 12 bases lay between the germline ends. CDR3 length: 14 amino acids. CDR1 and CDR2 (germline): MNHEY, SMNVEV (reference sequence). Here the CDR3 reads CASNRIFGTDTQYF. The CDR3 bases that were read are TGTGCCAGCAACAGGATCTTCGGCACAGATACG.

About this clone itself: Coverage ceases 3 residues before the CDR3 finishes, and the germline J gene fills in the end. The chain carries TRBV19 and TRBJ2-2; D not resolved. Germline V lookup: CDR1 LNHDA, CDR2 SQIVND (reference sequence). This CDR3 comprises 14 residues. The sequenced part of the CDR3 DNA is TGTGCCAGTAGTATGGCGGCAACTAATGAAAAG. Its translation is CASSMAATNEK. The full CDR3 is CASSMAATNEKLFF.

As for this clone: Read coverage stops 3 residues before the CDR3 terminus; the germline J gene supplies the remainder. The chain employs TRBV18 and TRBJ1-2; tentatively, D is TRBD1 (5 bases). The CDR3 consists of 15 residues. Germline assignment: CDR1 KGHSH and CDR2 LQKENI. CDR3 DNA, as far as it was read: TGTGCCAGCTCACCACCAGCCGGGGGGTCCTACGAC. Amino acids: CASSPPAGGSYD. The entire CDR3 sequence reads CASSPPAGGSYDYTF. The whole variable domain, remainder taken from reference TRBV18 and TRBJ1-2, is NAGVMQNPRHLVRRRGQEARLRCSPMKGHSHVYWYRQLPEEGLKFMVYLQKENIIDESGMPKERFSAEFPKEGPSILRIQQVVRGDSAAYFCASSPPAGGSYDYTFGSGTRLTVV.

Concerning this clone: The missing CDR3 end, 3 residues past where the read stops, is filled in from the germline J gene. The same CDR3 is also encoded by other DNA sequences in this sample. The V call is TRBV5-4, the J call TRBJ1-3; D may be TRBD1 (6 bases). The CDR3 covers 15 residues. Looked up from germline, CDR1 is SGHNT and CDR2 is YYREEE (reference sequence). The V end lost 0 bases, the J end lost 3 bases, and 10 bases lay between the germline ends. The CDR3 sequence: CASSLGQEYGNTIYF. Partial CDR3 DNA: TGTGCCAGCAGCTTGGGACAGGAATATGGAAACACC.

The CDR3 loop is CASSLPGQGAFF. The CDR3 DNA, read in part, is TGTGCCAGCAGCTTACCCGGACAGGGA. The V call is TRBV7-9, the J call TRBJ1-1; TRBD1 agrees at 8 bases. The missing CDR3 end, 3 residues past where the read stops, is filled in from the germline J gene. The CDR3 is 12 residues long. CDR1 and CDR2 (germline): SEHNR, FQNEAQ (reference sequence).

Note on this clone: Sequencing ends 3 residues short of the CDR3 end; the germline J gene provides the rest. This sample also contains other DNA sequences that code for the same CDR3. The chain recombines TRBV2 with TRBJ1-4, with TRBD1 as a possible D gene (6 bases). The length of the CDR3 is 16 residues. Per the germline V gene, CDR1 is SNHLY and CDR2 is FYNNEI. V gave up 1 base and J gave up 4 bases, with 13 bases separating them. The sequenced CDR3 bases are TGTGCCAGCAGTGAAGGACAGGATCGCGGTAATGAAAAA. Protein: CASSEGQDRGNEK. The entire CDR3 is CASSEGQDRGNEKLFF.

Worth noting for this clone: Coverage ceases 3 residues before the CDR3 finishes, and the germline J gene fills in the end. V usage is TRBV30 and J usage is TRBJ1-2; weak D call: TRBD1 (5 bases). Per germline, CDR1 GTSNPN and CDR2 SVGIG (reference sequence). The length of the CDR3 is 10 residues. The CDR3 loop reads CAWRRGGYTF. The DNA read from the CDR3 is TGTGCCTGGAGAAGGGGAGGC.

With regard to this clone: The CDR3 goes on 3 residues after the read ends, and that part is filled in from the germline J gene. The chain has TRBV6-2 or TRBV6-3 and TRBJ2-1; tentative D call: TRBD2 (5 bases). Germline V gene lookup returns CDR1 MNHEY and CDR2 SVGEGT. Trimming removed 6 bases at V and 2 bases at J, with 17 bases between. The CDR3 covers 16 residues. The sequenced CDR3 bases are TGTGCCAGCAGCGGACTTGCCCGAACCCCCTACAATGAG. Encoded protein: CASSGLARTPYNE. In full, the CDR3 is CASSGLARTPYNEQFF.

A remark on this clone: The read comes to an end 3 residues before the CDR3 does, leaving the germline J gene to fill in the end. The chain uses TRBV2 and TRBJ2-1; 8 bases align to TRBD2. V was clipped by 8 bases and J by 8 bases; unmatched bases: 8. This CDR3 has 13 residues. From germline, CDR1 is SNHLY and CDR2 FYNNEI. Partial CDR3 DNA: TGTGCCAGCGGTTTACGAGCGGGGGATGAG. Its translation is CASGLRAGDE. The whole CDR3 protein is CASGLRAGDEQFF.

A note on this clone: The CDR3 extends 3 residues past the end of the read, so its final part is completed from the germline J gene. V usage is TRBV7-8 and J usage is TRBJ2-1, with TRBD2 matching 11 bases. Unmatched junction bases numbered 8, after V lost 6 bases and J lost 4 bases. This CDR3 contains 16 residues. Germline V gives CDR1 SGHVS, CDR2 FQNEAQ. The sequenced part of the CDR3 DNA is TGTGCCAGCAGACCCACCGGGACTAGCGGTTACAATGAG. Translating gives CASRPTGTSGYNE. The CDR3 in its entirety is CASRPTGTSGYNEQFF.

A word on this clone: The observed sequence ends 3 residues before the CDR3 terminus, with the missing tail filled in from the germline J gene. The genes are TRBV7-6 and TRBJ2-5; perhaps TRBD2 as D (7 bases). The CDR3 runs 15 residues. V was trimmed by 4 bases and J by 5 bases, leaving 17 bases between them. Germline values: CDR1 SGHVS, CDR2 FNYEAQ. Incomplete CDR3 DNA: TGTGCCAGCAGCTGGGGGGGCAGGGCGGGGGAGACC. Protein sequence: CASSWGGRAGET. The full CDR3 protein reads CASSWGGRAGETQYF.

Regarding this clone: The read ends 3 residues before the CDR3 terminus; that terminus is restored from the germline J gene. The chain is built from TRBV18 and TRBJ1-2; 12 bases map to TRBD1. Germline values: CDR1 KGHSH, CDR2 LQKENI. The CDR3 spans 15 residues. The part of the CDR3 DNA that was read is TGTGCCAGCTCATTCCGGGACAGGGGGCGAGGCGAC. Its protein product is CASSFRDRGRGD. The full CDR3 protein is CASSFRDRGRGDYTF.

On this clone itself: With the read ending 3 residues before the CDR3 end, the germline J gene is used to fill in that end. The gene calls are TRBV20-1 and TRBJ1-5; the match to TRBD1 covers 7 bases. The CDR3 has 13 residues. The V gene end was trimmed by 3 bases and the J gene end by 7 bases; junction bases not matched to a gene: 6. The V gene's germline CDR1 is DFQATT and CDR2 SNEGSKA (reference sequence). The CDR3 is CSASDRAEQPQHF. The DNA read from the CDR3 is TGCAGTGCTAGCGACAGGGCGGAACAGCCC.

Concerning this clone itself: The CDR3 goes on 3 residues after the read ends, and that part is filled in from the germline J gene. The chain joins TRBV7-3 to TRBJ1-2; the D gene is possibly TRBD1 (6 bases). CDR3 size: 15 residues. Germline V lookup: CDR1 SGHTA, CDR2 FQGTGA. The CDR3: CASSPAGGGGYDYTF. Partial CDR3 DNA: TGTGCCAGCAGCCCCGCCGGGGGCGGGGGCTACGAC.

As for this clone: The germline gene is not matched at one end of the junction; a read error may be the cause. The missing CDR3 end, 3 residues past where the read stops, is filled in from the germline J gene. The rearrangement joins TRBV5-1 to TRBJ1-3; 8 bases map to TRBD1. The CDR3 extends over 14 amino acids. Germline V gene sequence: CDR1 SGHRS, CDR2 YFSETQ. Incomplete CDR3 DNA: TGCGCCGGCAGCGAGGGACAGGTTGGAAACACC. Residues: CAGSEGQVGNT. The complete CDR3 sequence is CAGSEGQVGNTIYF.

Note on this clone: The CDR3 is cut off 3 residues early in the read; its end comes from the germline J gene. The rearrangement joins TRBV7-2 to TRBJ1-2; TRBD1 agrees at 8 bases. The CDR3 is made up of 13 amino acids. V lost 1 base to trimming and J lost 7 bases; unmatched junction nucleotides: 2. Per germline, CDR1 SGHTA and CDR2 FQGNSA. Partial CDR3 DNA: TGTGCCAGCAGCTTAGTTGGACAGGGTGGC. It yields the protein CASSLVGQGG. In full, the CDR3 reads CASSLVGQGGYTF.

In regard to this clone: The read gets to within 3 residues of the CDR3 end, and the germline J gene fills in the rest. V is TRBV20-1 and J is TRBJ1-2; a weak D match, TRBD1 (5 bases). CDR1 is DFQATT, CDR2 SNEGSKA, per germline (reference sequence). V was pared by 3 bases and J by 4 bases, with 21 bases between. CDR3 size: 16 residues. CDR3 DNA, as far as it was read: TGCAGTGCTAGTGACCCTCGACAGACAGCTCTCTATGGC. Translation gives CSASDPRQTALYG. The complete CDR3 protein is CSASDPRQTALYGYTF.

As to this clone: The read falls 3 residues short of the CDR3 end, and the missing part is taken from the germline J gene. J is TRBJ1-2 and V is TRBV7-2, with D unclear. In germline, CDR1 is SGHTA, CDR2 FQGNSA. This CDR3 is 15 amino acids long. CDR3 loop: CASSLSGYSSYDYTF. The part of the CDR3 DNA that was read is TGTGCCAGCAGCCTCAGCGGTTACAGCTCCTACGAC. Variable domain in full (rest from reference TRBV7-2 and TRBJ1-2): GAGVSQSPSNKVTEKGKDVELRCDPISGHTALYWYRQSLGQGLEFLIYFQGNSAPDKSGLPSDRFSAERTGGSVSTLTIQRTQQEDSAVYLCASSLSGYSSYDYTFGSGTRLTVV.

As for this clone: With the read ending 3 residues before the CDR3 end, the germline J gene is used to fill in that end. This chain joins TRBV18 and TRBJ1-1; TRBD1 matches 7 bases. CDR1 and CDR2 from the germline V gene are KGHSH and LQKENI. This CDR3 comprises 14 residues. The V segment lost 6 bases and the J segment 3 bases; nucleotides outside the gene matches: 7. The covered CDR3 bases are TGTGCCAGCTCTCTGAGGGGGCGCGACACTGAA. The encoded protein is CASSLRGRDTE. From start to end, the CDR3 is CASSLRGRDTEAFF.

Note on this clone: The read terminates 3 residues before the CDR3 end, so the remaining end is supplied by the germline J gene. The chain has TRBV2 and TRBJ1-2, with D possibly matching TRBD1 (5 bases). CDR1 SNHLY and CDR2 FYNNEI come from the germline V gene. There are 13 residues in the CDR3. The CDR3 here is CASSERGQGGYTF. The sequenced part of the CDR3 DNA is TGTGCCAGCAGTGAAAGGGGCCAGGGAGGC.

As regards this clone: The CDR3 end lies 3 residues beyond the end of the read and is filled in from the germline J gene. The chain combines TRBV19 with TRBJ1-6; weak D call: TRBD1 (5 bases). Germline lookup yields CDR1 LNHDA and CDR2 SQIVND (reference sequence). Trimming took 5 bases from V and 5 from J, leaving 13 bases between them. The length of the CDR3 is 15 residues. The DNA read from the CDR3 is TGTGCCAGTAGTCCGCCGCGGGGGGATAATTCACCC. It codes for CASSPPRGDNSP. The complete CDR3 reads CASSPPRGDNSPLHF.

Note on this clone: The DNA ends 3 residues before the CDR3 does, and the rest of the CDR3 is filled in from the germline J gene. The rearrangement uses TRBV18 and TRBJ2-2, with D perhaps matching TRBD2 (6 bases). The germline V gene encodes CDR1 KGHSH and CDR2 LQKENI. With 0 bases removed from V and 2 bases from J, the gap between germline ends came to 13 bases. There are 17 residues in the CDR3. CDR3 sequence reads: CASSPPNLRGNTGELFF. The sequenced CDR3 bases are TGTGCCAGCTCACCACCTAACTTGCGGGGTAACACCGGGGAG.

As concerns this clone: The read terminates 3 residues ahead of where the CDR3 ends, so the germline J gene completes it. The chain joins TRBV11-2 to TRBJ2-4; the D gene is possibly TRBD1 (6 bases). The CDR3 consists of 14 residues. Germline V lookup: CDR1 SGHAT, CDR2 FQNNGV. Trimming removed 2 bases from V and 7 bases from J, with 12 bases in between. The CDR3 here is CASSLTRGINIQYF. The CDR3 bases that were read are TGTGCCAGCAGCTTAACCAGGGGCATCAACATT.

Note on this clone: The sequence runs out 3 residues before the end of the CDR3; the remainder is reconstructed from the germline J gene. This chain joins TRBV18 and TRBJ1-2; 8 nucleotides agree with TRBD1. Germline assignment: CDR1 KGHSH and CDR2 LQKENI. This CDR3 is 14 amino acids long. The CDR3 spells CASSSGQGTYDYTF. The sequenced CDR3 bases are TGTGCCAGCTCATCAGGACAGGGAACCTACGAC.

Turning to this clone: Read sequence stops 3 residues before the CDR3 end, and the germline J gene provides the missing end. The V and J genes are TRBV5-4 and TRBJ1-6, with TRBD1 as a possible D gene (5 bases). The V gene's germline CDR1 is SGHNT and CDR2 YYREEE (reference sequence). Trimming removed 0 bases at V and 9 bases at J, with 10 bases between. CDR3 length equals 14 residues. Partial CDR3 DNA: TGTGCCAGCAGCTTGGCAGGGATCGTTTCACCC. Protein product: CASSLAGIVSP. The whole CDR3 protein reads CASSLAGIVSPLHF.

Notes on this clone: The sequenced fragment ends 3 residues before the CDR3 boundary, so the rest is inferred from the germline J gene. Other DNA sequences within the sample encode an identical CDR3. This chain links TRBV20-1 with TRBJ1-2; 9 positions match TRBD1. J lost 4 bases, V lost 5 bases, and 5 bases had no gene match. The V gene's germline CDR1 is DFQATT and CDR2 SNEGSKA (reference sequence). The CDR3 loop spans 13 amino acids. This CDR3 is CSAEQGAGYGYTF. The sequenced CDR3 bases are TGCAGTGCTGAACAGGGGGCTGGCTATGGC.

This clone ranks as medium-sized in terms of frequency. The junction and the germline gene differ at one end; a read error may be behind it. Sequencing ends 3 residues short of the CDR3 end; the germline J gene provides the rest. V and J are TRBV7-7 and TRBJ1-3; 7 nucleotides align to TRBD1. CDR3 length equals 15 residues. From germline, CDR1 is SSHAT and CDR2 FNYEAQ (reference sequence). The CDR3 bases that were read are TGTGCTAGCAGCTCCGGGACAGATGCTGGAAACACC. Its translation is CASSSGTDAGNT. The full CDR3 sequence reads CASSSGTDAGNTIYF.